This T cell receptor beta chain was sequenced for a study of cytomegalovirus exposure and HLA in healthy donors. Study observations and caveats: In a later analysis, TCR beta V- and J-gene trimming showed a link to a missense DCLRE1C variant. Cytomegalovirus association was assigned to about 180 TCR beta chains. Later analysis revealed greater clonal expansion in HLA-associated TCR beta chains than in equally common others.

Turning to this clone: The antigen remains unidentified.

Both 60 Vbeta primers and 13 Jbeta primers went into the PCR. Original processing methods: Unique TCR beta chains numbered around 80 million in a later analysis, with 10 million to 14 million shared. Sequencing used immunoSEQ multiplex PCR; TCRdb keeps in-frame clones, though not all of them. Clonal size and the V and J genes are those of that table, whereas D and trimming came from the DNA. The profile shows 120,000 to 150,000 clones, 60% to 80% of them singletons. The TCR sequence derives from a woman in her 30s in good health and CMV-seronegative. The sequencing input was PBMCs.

CDR3 nucleotides: TGTGCCAGCAGCGCACACAGGGTGGGCACTGAAGCTTTCTTT. Translated: CASSAHRVGTEAFF. The gene calls are TRBV9 and TRBJ1-1; D possibly corresponds to TRBD1 (6 bases). The CDR3 has 14 amino acids. V was shortened by 3 bases and J by 4 bases, with 13 bases between the two germline ends. The germline CDR1 and CDR2 sequences are SGDLS and YYNGEE. The full variable domain, in which reference TRBV9 and TRBJ1-1 provide the parts outside the CDR3, is DSGVTQTPKHLITATGQRVTLRCSPRSGDLSVYWYQQSLDQGLQFLIQYYNGEERAKGNILERFSAQQFPDLHSELNLSSLELGDSALYFCASSAHRVGTEAFFGQGTRLTVV.